Below, 22 T cell receptor beta chains from the same sample are listed, as sequenced in a study of early T cells in non-severe SARS-CoV-2 infection. Each CDR3 protein gets one entry after TCRdb re-called the 5' RACE reads with MiXCR. The profile covers about 77,000 distinct CDR3 sequences, with about 16% appearing a single time and about 3% taken by the ten largest. The sample was whole blood. These receptors were collected from an adult who was a healthcare worker with PCR-confirmed SARS-CoV-2 infection or an uninfected control (not recorded which).

The DNA for the CDR3 is TGCGCCAGCAGTGCCCGGGAGTACAGCACAGATACGCAGTATTTT. Amino acids: CASSAREYSTDTQYF. The genes are TRBV10-1 and TRBJ2-3; D might be TRBD2 (6 bases). This CDR3 has 15 amino acids. Germline V gene sequence: CDR1 WNHNN, CDR2 SYGVQD (reference sequence). V was shortened by 4 bases and J by 0 bases, with 11 bases between the two germline ends.

This clonotype occurred many times. The rearrangement uses TRBV12-3 or TRBV12-4 and TRBJ2-1; TRBD2 matches 14 bases. The CDR3 sequence is 15 residues long. Trimming cost V 1 base and J 11 bases; bases outside gene matches: 4. The CDR3, as DNA: TGTGCCAGCAGTTTAGGACTAGCGGGGGGGCGAAAGCAGTTCTTC. Translating it yields CASSLGLAGGRKQFF.

The gene calls are TRBV6-2 or TRBV6-3 and TRBJ1-1, with a weak D call TRBD1 (5 bases). The CDR3 contains 17 residues. The germline V gene encodes CDR1 MNHEY and CDR2 SVGEGT. V lost 2 bases, J lost 5 bases, and 21 bases lay in between. The CDR3 protein is CASSYSGGGQGGTEAFF. The CDR3 DNA sequence: TGTGCCAGCAGTTACAGTGGCGGCGGGCAGGGCGGGACTGAAGCTTTCTTT.

This chain links TRBV11-3 with TRBJ2-7; D is undetermined. The CDR3 loop spans 12 amino acids. Germline-derived CDR1 and CDR2 are SGHNT and YENEEA. Trimming removed 6 bases from V and 2 bases from J, with 8 bases in between. CDR3: CASRADTYEQYF. The CDR3 region has the DNA TGTGCCAGCAGAGCTGATACCTACGAGCAGTACTTC.

This clonotype was recorded a few times. The chain recombines TRBV29-1 with TRBJ2-4; D might be TRBD1 (6 bases). The length of the CDR3 is 15 residues. CDR1 is SQVTM and CDR2 is ANQGSEA in the germline V gene. V gave up 6 bases and J gave up 1 base, with 16 bases separating them. The CDR3 sequence: CSVRQAVTAKNIQYF. CDR3 coding DNA: TGCAGCGTGAGACAGGCCGTGACGGCCAAAAACATTCAGTACTTC.

At least ten counts were recorded for this clonotype. The chain combines TRBV7-6 with TRBJ1-1, with a weak D call TRBD1 (5 bases). The germline V gene encodes CDR1 SGHVS and CDR2 FNYEAQ. The CDR3 sequence is 15 residues long. The germline V and J ends were trimmed by 2 bases and 4 bases, with 14 bases remaining between them. The DNA of the CDR3 is TGTGCCAGCAGCTTAACACCGAATGGGGGCACTGAAGCTTTCTTT. Residues: CASSLTPNGGTEAFF.

This clonotype was detected ten times or more. The CDR3 region has the DNA TGTGCCAGCAACGACAGAGTTGTTGATGAGCAGTTCTTC. Protein product: CASNDRVVDEQFF. The rearrangement joins TRBV6-2 or TRBV6-3 to TRBJ2-1; tentatively, D is TRBD1 (5 bases). V gave up 7 bases and J gave up 8 bases, with 15 bases separating them. Germline values: CDR1 MNHEY, CDR2 SVGEGT. The CDR3 totals 13 residues.

This clonotype was picked up a small number of times. The gene calls are TRBV29-1 and TRBJ1-2; 9 bases map to TRBD1. The CDR3 loop spans 14 amino acids. Trimming removed 2 bases from V and 4 bases from J; junction bases left unmatched: 5. Germline-derived CDR1 and CDR2 are SQVTM and ANQGSEA. CDR3: CSVEWTGDSYGYTF. CDR3 bases: TGCAGCGTTGAATGGACAGGGGACAGCTATGGCTACACCTTC.

The V and J genes are TRBV11-2 and TRBJ1-4; a possible D gene is TRBD1 (5 bases). The germline CDR1 and CDR2 sequences are SGHAT and FQNNGV. V was shortened by 0 bases and J by 5 bases, with 10 bases between the two germline ends. The length of the CDR3 is 15 residues. CDR3 amino acids: CASSLDGGINEKLFF. The CDR3 region has the DNA TGTGCCAGCAGCTTAGATGGGGGTATAAATGAAAAACTGTTTTTT.

The J gene is TRBJ1-1, the V gene TRBV5-4, with 10 bases lining up with TRBD1. The CDR3 totals 16 residues. Germline CDR1 is SGHNT and CDR2 is YYREEE (reference sequence). J was trimmed by 3 bases and V by 5 bases; bases with no gene match: 10. This chain's CDR3 is CASRPPGQGLDTEAFF. The CDR3 DNA follows: TGTGCCAGCAGACCCCCGGGACAGGGGTTGGACACTGAAGCTTTCTTT.

The chain carries TRBV28 and TRBJ2-1; tentatively, D is TRBD1 or TRBD2 (5 bases each). Germline-derived CDR1 and CDR2 are MDHEN and SYDVKM. V was pared by 5 bases and J by 10 bases, with 18 bases between. The CDR3 is 14 residues long. CDR3 amino acids: CASSQLPGPSEQFF. The CDR3 nucleotides read TGTGCCAGCAGTCAACTCCCGGGACCCTCGGAGCAGTTCTTC.

Only a few counts were recorded for this clonotype. The chain links TRBV20-1 to TRBJ2-1; 10 bases map to TRBD2. This CDR3 has 16 amino acids. After removal of 2 bases from V and 0 bases from J, the junction contained 4 bases not matched to a gene. Germline values: CDR1 DFQATT, CDR2 SNEGSKA (reference sequence). The CDR3 DNA follows: TGCAGTGCTAGATTGCCTAGCGGGAGCTCCTACAATGAGCAGTTCTTC. Translated, it gives CSARLPSGSSYNEQFF.

About this clonotype itself: At one boundary the junction diverges from the germline segment, which might be a read error. The chain recombines TRBV6-1 with TRBJ2-6, with D unresolved. The CDR3 runs to 16 residues. Germline assignment: CDR1 MNHNS and CDR2 SASEGT. In nucleotides, the CDR3 is TGTGCCAGCAGTGACTCCCGGAGCTCTGGGACCAACGTCCTGACTTTC. Amino acids: CASSDSRSSGTNVLTF.

The gene calls are TRBV11-2 and TRBJ2-7; 7 bases agree with TRBD2. With 2 bases clipped from V and 6 bases from J, the junction kept 7 bases outside the gene matches. The V gene's germline CDR1 is SGHAT and CDR2 FQNNGV. This CDR3 has 14 amino acids. The CDR3, as DNA: TGTGCCAGCAGCTTAACATCGTCGGGGGGCGAGCAGTACTTC. This codes for CASSLTSSGGEQYF.

The V gene is TRBV20-1, the J gene TRBJ1-3; no firm D call. In germline, CDR1 is DFQATT, CDR2 SNEGSKA (reference sequence). CDR3 length equals 14 residues. Between the trimmed V and J ends, which lost 3 bases and 0 bases, there was a span of 9 bases. For the CDR3, the DNA is TGCAGTGCTAGTAAGGCCGACTCTGGAAACACCATATATTTT. Translation: CSASKADSGNTIYF.

V gene TRBV7-2 combines with J gene TRBJ2-7; D unresolved. This CDR3 comprises 14 residues. Germline V gene sequence: CDR1 SGHTA, CDR2 FQGNSA. The V end lost 7 bases, the J end lost 4 bases, and 17 bases lay between the germline ends. CDR3 sequence (DNA): TGTGCCAGCACCCCCCGTGGGTCAAGATACGAGCAGTACTTC. This encodes CASTPRGSRYEQYF. Full variable domain (rest looked up from reference TRBV7-2 and TRBJ2-7): GAGVSQSPSNKVTEKGKDVELRCDPISGHTALYWYRQSLGQGLEFLIYFQGNSAPDKSGLPSDRFSAERTGGSVSTLTIQRTQQEDSAVYLCASTPRGSRYEQYFGPGTRLTVT.

This clonotype showed up many times. The chain is built from TRBV7-6 and TRBJ2-3; the match to TRBD2 covers 12 bases. V shed 1 base, J shed 2 bases, and the junction held 4 bases outside the gene matches. This CDR3 comprises 17 residues. Germline CDR1 is SGHVS and CDR2 is FNYEAQ. CDR3 coding DNA: TGTGCCAGCAGCTTAGTTCCTAGCGGGGGGGACACAGATACGCAGTATTTT. It encodes CASSLVPSGGDTDTQYF.

The CDR3 region has the DNA TGCGCCAGCAGCTTCGACAGGGTTCGGGACACCATATATTTT. Protein product: CASSFDRVRDTIYF. This rearrangement joins TRBV5-1 to TRBJ1-3, with 7 positions matching TRBD1. This CDR3 contains 14 residues. V was clipped by 2 bases and J by 8 bases; unmatched bases: 7. Germline V gene sequence: CDR1 SGHRS, CDR2 YFSETQ.

This clonotype was seen once. The chain joins TRBV5-1 to TRBJ1-5; 7 nucleotides match TRBD1. The CDR3 is 15 residues long. V shed 4 bases, J shed 4 bases, and the junction held 8 bases outside the gene matches. Germline CDR1 SGHRS, CDR2 YFSETQ. The CDR3 DNA sequence: TGCGCCAGCAGCCCGGCGGGACAGCTAAATCAGCCCCAGCATTTT. The encoded protein is CASSPAGQLNQPQHF.

This clonotype was observed once. This chain connects TRBV29-1 to TRBJ2-7; 13 positions agree with TRBD2. Losses at the gene ends were 8 bases for V and 3 bases for J; bases not matched to a gene: 4. The CDR3 sequence is 13 residues long. Germline values: CDR1 SQVTM, CDR2 ANQGSEA. CDR3 sequence: CSTRTSGSYEQYF. CDR3 bases: TGCAGCACCCGGACTAGCGGGAGCTACGAGCAGTACTTC.

This clonotype was seen many times. The rearrangement uses TRBV9 and TRBJ2-7; D is unclear. CDR1 is SGDLS and CDR2 is YYNGEE in the germline V gene. The CDR3 sequence is 13 residues long. Trimming pared 3 bases from V and 7 bases from J, leaving 14 bases between. In DNA form, the CDR3 reads TGTGCCAGCAGCGGAGTCGGGTCCCGAGAGCAGTACTTC. Translating it yields CASSGVGSREQYF.

This clonotype was counted a few times. The J gene is TRBJ1-2, the V gene TRBV20-1, with a possible D match to TRBD1 (5 bases). The CDR3 is 13 amino acids. With 3 bases removed from V and 2 bases from J, the gap between germline ends came to 10 bases. Germline V gives CDR1 DFQATT, CDR2 SNEGSKA (reference sequence). The CDR3 DNA follows: TGCAGTGCTAGGGGACCCACAAACTATGGCTACACCTTC. The encoded protein is CSARGPTNYGYTF.